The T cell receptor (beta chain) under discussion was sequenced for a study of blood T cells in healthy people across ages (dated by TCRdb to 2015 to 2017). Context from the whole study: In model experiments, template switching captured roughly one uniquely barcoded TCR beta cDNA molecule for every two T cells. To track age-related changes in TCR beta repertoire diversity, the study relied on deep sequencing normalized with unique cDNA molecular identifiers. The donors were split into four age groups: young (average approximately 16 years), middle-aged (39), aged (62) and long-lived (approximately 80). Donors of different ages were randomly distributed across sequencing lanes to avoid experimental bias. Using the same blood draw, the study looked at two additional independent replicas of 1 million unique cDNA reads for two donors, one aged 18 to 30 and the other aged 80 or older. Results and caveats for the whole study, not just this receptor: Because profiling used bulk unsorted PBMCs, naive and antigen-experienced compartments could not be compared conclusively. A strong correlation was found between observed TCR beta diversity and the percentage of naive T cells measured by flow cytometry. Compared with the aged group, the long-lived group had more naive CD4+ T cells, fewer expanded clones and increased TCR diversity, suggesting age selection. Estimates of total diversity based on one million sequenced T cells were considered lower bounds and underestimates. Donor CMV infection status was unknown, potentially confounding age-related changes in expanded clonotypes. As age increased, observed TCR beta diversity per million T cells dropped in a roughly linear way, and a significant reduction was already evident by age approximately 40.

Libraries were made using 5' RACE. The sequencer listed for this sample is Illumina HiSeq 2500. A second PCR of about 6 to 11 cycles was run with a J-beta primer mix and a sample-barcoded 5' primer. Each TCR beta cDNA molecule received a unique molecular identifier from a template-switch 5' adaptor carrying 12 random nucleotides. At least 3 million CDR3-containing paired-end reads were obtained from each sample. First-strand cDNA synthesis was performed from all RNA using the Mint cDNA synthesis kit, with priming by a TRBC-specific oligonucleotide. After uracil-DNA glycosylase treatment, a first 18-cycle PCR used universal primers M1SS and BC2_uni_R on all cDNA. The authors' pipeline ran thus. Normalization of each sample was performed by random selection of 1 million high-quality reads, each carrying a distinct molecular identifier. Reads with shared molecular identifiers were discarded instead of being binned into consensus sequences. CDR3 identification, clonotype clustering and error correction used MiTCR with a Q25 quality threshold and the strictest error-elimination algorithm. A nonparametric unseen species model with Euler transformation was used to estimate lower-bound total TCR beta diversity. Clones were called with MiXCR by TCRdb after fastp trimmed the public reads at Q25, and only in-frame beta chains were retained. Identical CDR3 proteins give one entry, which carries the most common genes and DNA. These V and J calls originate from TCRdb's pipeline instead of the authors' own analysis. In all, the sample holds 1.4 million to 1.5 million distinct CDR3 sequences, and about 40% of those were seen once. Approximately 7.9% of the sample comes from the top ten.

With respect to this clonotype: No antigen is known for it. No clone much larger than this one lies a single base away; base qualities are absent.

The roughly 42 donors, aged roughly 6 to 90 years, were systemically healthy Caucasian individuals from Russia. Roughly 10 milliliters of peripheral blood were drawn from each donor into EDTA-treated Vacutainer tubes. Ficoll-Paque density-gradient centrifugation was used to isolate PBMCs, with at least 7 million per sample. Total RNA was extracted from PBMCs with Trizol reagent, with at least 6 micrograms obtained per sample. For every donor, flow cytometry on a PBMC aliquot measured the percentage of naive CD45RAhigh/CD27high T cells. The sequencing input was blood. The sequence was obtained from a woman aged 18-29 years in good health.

CDR3 reads: CASSPQWAGGPARDTQYF. The nucleotide sequence is given as TGTGCCAGCAGCCCACAGTGGGCGGGGGGACCCGCACGAGATACGCAGTATTTT. The receptor chain draws on TRBV9 and TRBJ2-3, and 8 junctional nucleotides match TRBD2. V trim: 4 bases; J trim: 5 bases; unmatched bases: 18. CDR1 and CDR2, per the germline V gene, are SGDLS and YYNGEE. Measured from the cysteine to the phenylalanine, the CDR3 is 18 residues long. Of the read, only the CDR3 DNA is kept; its 54 bases are in frame from base 1.